The clone carrying this TCR beta chain was counted once. The data were obtained in a study of cytomegalovirus exposure and HLA in healthy donors. The PCR made use of 60 Vbeta and 13 Jbeta primers. Sequenced by immunoSEQ multiplex PCR; TCRdb stores in-frame clones only, minus some. The sample has about 120,000 clones; approximately 87% are singletons. V trimming: 5 bases; J trimming: 1 base; junction bases outside the gene matches: 7. The CDR3 has 15 amino acids. Looked up from germline, CDR1 is SEHNR and CDR2 is FQNEAQ (reference sequence). Source material: PBMCs. This TCR derives from a man in his late teens or twenties in good health and CMV-seropositive. The J gene is TRBJ1-1, the V gene TRBV7-9; 7 bases agree with TRBD1. CDR3 bases: TGTGCCAGCAGCCCTCAACAGGGGTCGAACACTGAAGCTTTCTTT. Translated, it gives CASSPQQGSNTEAFF.